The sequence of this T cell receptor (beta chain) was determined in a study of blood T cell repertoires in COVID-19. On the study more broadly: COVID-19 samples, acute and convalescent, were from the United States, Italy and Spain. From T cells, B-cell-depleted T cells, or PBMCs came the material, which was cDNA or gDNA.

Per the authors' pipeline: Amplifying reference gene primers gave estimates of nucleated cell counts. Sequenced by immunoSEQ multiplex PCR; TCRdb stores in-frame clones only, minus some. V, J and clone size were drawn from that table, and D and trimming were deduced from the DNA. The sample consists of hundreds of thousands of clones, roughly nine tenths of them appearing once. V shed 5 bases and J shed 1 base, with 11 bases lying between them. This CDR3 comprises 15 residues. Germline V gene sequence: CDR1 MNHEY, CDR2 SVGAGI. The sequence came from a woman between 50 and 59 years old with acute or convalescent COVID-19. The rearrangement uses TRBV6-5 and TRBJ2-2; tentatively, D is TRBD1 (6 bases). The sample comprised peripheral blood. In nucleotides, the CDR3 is TGTGCCAGCAGTCCAACAGGGTGGAACACCGGGGAGCTGTTTTTT. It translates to CASSPTGWNTGELFF.